This entry lists 32 T cell receptor beta chains sequenced from one sample in a study of PD-L1 blockade in urothelial cancer. The time point was: pretreatment peripheral blood. The repertoire was sequenced with immunoSEQ multiplex PCR; TCRdb's copy has only in-frame clones and lacks some. The sample shows more than 55,000 clones, 75% to 90% of them seen only once. Source: PBMCs, taken around atezolizumab (anti-PD-L1) treatment. The source is a man between 65 and 80 years old with urothelial cancer.

The V gene is TRBV7-2, the J gene TRBJ1-2, with 7 bases fitting TRBD1. Trimming took 5 bases from V and 6 from J; bases not matched to a gene: 9. The CDR3 contains 14 residues. In germline, CDR1 is SGHTA, CDR2 FQGNSA. CDR3 sequence (DNA): TGTGCCAGCAGCCTGGGACAGACCGTGAATGGCTACACCTTC. This gives the protein CASSLGQTVNGYTF.

This clone was seen just once. The rearrangement links TRBV5-1 to TRBJ2-5; 10 bases fit TRBD2. CDR1 is SGHRS, CDR2 YFSETQ, per germline. The length of the CDR3 is 13 residues. The trim removed 3 bases at V and 5 bases at J, leaving 1 base unmatched. As DNA, the CDR3 is TGCGCCAGCAGCTATAGCGGGAGGGAGACCCAGTACTTC. Protein: CASSYSGRETQYF.

The rearrangement joins TRBV19 to TRBJ1-5, with 7 bases that match TRBD1. V dropped 4 bases and J dropped 4; count of bases not matched to a gene: 1. Germline CDR1 LNHDA, CDR2 SQIVND (reference sequence). The CDR3 spans 13 residues. CDR3: CASSTTGNQPQHF. In nucleotides, the CDR3 is TGTGCCAGTAGTACGACAGGGAATCAGCCCCAGCATTTT.

The DNA for the CDR3 is TGTGCCAGCAGCTTTCGCGAGCTTGCGGGACAGCCGAACTATGGCTACACCTTC. It encodes CASSFRELAGQPNYGYTF. The V call is TRBV5-6, the J call TRBJ1-2; 7 bases agree with TRBD1. CDR3 length: 18 amino acids. The V and J ends lost 2 bases and 2 bases, in that order; junction bases with no gene match: 15. Germline CDR1 SGHDT, CDR2 YYEEEE.

The V call is TRBV11-3, the J call TRBJ1-1; TRBD1 matches at 7 bases. From germline, CDR1 is SGHNT and CDR2 YENEEA. The CDR3 has 12 amino acids. The junction had 3 bases not matched to a gene; V was cut back by 5 bases and J by 6 bases. CDR3 region: CASSTDRAEAFF. CDR3 sequence (DNA): TGTGCCAGCAGCACAGACAGGGCTGAAGCTTTCTTT.

The chain recombines TRBV19 with TRBJ1-1; D is unresolved. Trimming stripped 10 bases from V and 1 base from J, with 22 bases between. Germline lookup yields CDR1 LNHDA and CDR2 SQIVND (reference sequence). CDR3 size: 16 residues. CDR3 bases: TGTGCCACTAACCTCCGGGGATCAGGATGGAACACTGAAGCTTTCTTT. It is translated as CATNLRGSGWNTEAFF.

The chain has TRBV7-3 and TRBJ2-1; 12 positions agree with TRBD2. The CDR3 consists of 15 residues. The germline gives CDR1 SGHTA, CDR2 FQGTGA. Unmatched junction bases numbered 5, after V lost 5 bases and J lost 6 bases. The CDR3 sequence is CASSPSGRASNEQFF. CDR3 nucleotides: TGTGCCAGCAGCCCTAGCGGGAGGGCGTCCAATGAGCAGTTCTTC.

This clone occurred a few times. The chain recombines TRBV27 with TRBJ1-5; D is perhaps TRBD1 (6 bases). Trimming pared 3 bases from V and 7 bases from J, leaving 13 bases between. CDR3 size: 14 residues. Germline V CDR1 and CDR2: MNHEY, SMNVEV (reference sequence). Here the CDR3 reads CASSFEGQGQPQHF. In DNA, the CDR3 is TGTGCCAGCAGTTTCGAGGGGCAGGGGCAGCCCCAGCATTTT.

This chain uses TRBV6-4 with TRBJ2-6, with 7 bases matching TRBD1. Germline V lookup: CDR1 MRHNA, CDR2 SNTAGT. The CDR3 loop spans 20 amino acids. The V segment lost 3 bases and the J segment 0 bases; nucleotides outside the gene matches: 14. In nucleotides, the CDR3 is TGTGCCAGCAGTGAGAAGGGGGCGGACTTGCCACGCTCTGGGGCCAACGTCCTGACTTTC. It specifies CASSEKGADLPRSGANVLTF.

This rearrangement joins TRBV28 to TRBJ1-1, with D possibly TRBD1 on 5 matching bases. The CDR3 sequence is 14 residues long. Germline V lookup: CDR1 MDHEN, CDR2 SYDVKM. Trimming shortened V by 2 bases and J by 4 bases, and 11 bases separated the two germline ends. This CDR3 is CASSLNPGVTEAFF. CDR3 coding DNA: TGTGCCAGCAGTTTAAACCCGGGGGTCACTGAAGCTTTCTTT.

The sample holds one count of this clone. The chain joins TRBV9 to TRBJ2-7; a possible D gene is TRBD1 (7 bases). The CDR3 length is 15 residues. Trimming shortened V by 0 bases and J by 2 bases, and 12 bases separated the two germline ends. Germline CDR1 SGDLS, CDR2 YYNGEE. The CDR3 spells CASSVGTGEAYEQYF. The CDR3 nucleotides read TGTGCCAGCAGCGTAGGAACAGGGGAGGCCTACGAGCAGTACTTC. Supplemented by reference TRBV9 and TRBJ2-7, the full variable domain reads DSGVTQTPKHLITATGQRVTLRCSPRSGDLSVYWYQQSLDQGLQFLIQYYNGEERAKGNILERFSAQQFPDLHSELNLSSLELGDSALYFCASSVGTGEAYEQYFGPGTRLTVT.

In its sample, this clone was seen once. The V call is TRBV27, the J call TRBJ2-1; no clear D gene. This CDR3 contains 20 residues. The V and J ends lost 1 base and 2 bases respectively, with 24 bases between them. Germline lookup yields CDR1 MNHEY and CDR2 SMNVEV (reference sequence). This chain's CDR3 is CASSLYSRALETRTYNEQFF. Here the CDR3 DNA reads TGTGCCAGCAGTTTATATTCCCGAGCGCTAGAAACCCGTACCTACAATGAGCAGTTCTTC.

This clone was counted between two and nine times. The chain joins TRBV28 to TRBJ2-3, with D unclear. This CDR3 spans 14 amino acids. V lost 11 bases and J lost 1, with 16 bases in between. Germline lookup yields CDR1 MDHEN and CDR2 SYDVKM. CDR3 DNA sequence: TGTGCCTCTACTGGAGCGTTTGGCACAGATACGCAGTATTTT. Translating it yields CASTGAFGTDTQYF.

V usage is TRBV9 and J usage is TRBJ2-1; TRBD2 aligns across 12 bases. CDR1 and CDR2 from the germline V gene are SGDLS and YYNGEE. This CDR3 spans 17 amino acids. J lost 4 bases, V lost 3 bases, and 8 bases had no gene match. Here the CDR3 reads CASSGDLAGGPYNEQFF. In nucleotides, the CDR3 is TGTGCCAGCAGCGGGGACCTAGCGGGAGGGCCTTACAATGAGCAGTTCTTC.

This clone was counted a few times. V and J are TRBV6-1 and TRBJ1-5, with D possibly TRBD1 on 5 matching bases. The CDR3 extends over 15 amino acids. From germline, CDR1 is MNHNS and CDR2 SASEGT. V was shortened by 1 base and J by 3 bases, with 10 bases between the two germline ends. The chain's CDR3 is CASSEDHRINQPQHF. CDR3 DNA: TGTGCCAGCAGTGAAGATCACAGGATCAATCAGCCCCAGCATTTT.

The chain employs TRBV5-1 and TRBJ2-3, with D perhaps matching TRBD2 (5 bases). Trimming stripped 0 bases from V and 3 bases from J, with 14 bases between. Germline CDR1 SGHRS, CDR2 YFSETQ. CDR3 size: 16 residues. The CDR3 protein is CASSLAVSRRTDTQYF. The CDR3 DNA reads as TGCGCCAGCAGCTTGGCGGTAAGCAGGAGGACAGATACGCAGTATTTT.

The V call is TRBV21-1, the J call TRBJ1-2; TRBD1, as called in the table, went unchecked against the DNA. TRBV21-1 is labeled a pseudogene. CDR3 size: 17 residues. This CDR3 is CAAPKAIGGRSGGGYTF. CDR3 nucleotides: TGTGCCGCCCCCAAAGCAATAGGGGGCAGATCGGGCGGTGGCTACACCTTC.

The chain couples TRBV9 to TRBJ2-1, with TRBD2 identical over 11 bases. The trim removed 3 bases at V and 0 bases at J, leaving 11 bases unmatched. The CDR3 has 19 residues. In germline, CDR1 is SGDLS, CDR2 YYNGEE. CDR3 sequence reads: CASSALGASGRSSYNEQFF. CDR3 sequence (DNA): TGTGCCAGCAGCGCTTTAGGGGCTAGCGGGAGGAGCTCCTACAATGAGCAGTTCTTC.

About this clone itself: Other DNA sequences of this sample code for an identical CDR3. The V gene is TRBV4-3, the J gene TRBJ2-7, with D possibly being TRBD1 (6 bases). In germline, CDR1 is LGHNA, CDR2 YSLEER. This CDR3 has 18 residues. V was pared by 0 bases and J by 8 bases, with 26 bases between. This chain's CDR3 is CASSQDPSSGTPGTKQYF. DNA for the CDR3: TGCGCCAGCAGCCAAGATCCCTCGTCCGGGACACCAGGTACCAAGCAGTACTTC.

The chain employs TRBV4-2 and TRBJ2-7; weak D call: TRBD1 (6 bases). Trimming shortened V by 1 base and J by 2 bases, and 9 bases separated the two germline ends. Germline V lookup: CDR1 LGHNA, CDR2 YNFKEQ. The CDR3 loop spans 14 amino acids. The CDR3 loop reads CASSQGTATYEQYF. The CDR3 DNA sequence: TGTGCCAGCAGCCAAGGGACAGCCACCTACGAGCAGTACTTC.

The V and J genes are TRBV9 and TRBJ1-1; D not resolved. V dropped 5 bases and J dropped 5 bases, with 13 bases sitting between them. Looked up from germline, CDR1 is SGDLS and CDR2 is YYNGEE. The length of the CDR3 is 13 residues. The CDR3 protein is CASSLASRTEAFF. In nucleotides, the CDR3 is TGTGCCAGCAGTTTAGCATCGCGAACTGAAGCTTTCTTT.

This clone has just one count. The chain couples TRBV6-1 to TRBJ2-7; TRBD2 agrees at 7 bases. Germline-derived CDR1 and CDR2 are MNHNS and SASEGT. Trimming at V came to 0 bases and at J to 1 base, leaving 9 bases not matched to a gene. The CDR3 sequence is 17 residues long. The CDR3 loop is CASSEAVSPAGSYEQYF. In DNA, the CDR3 is TGTGCCAGCAGTGAAGCGGTTTCCCCAGCGGGGTCCTACGAGCAGTACTTC.

The chain employs TRBV28 and TRBJ2-1; 14 nucleotides agree with TRBD2. The trim removed 5 bases at V and 4 bases at J, leaving 7 bases unmatched. Looked up from germline, CDR1 is MDHEN and CDR2 is SYDVKM. The CDR3 is 17 amino acids. CDR3 DNA: TGTGCCAGCAGTACCTCGACTAGCGGGAGGGTATACAATGAGCAGTTCTTC. Residues: CASSTSTSGRVYNEQFF.

The genes are TRBV19 and TRBJ2-1; 9 positions agree with TRBD2. Germline V gene lookup returns CDR1 LNHDA and CDR2 SQIVND (reference sequence). CDR3 size: 14 residues. V dropped 10 bases and J dropped 4; count of bases not matched to a gene: 8. DNA of the CDR3: TGTGCCACCCTAGGGACTAGCCATTACAATGAGCAGTTCTTC. Translation: CATLGTSHYNEQFF.

The CDR3 coding sequence is TGCGCCAGCAGCCCCGGGGAGGGGGAGCAGTACTTC. It translates to CASSPGEGEQYF. The chain joins TRBV4-3 to TRBJ2-7, with 7 bases aligning to TRBD2. V lost 4 bases and J lost 7; bases outside the gene matches: 4. The CDR3 covers 12 residues. Germline V CDR1 and CDR2: LGHNA, YSLEER.

The rearrangement uses TRBV19 and TRBJ2-3; TRBD1 matches at 9 bases. CDR3 length: 17 residues. Unmatched junction bases numbered 15, after V lost 3 bases and J lost 8 bases. The germline gives CDR1 LNHDA, CDR2 SQIVND (reference sequence). This CDR3 is CASSIILLGQGGVTQYF. DNA of the CDR3: TGTGCCAGTAGTATTATCTTGTTGGGACAGGGTGGAGTTACGCAGTATTTT.

The rearrangement uses TRBV23-1 and TRBJ2-7, with D tentatively TRBD2 (6 bases). TRBV23-1 is assigned to the ORF class and has an uncertain function. CDR3 length: 12 residues. The germline V and J ends were trimmed by 4 bases and 4 bases, with 8 bases remaining between them. CDR3 coding DNA: TGCGCCAGCAGTCGGAGGGGTTACGAGCAGTACTTC. It is translated as CASSRRGYEQYF.

This clone was seen a few times. This chain joins TRBV11-1 and TRBJ2-1; perhaps TRBD1 as D (6 bases). V lost 4 bases, J lost 4 bases, and 17 bases lay in between. From germline, CDR1 is SGHAT and CDR2 FQDESV (reference sequence). The CDR3 is made up of 16 amino acids. CDR3 amino acids: CASSSLPGTTYNEQFF. The CDR3 nucleotides are TGTGCCAGCAGCTCCCTCCCCGGGACAACATACAATGAGCAGTTCTTC.

This chain uses TRBV9 with TRBJ2-4; a possible D gene is TRBD2 (5 bases). Trimming took off 0 bases at V and 8 bases at J, with 15 bases between the two ends. CDR3 length: 15 amino acids. Germline V gene sequence: CDR1 SGDLS, CDR2 YYNGEE. The CDR3 coding sequence is TGTGCCAGCAGCGTAGAGGTGGGAGTCTCAGACATTCAGTACTTC. Translating gives CASSVEVGVSDIQYF.

The CDR3 sequence: CASSLGLGQGIIGYTF. The DNA of the CDR3 is TGCGCCAGCAGCCTGGGTCTGGGACAGGGAATAATTGGCTACACCTTC. V usage is TRBV5-1 and J usage is TRBJ1-2, with 9 bases that match TRBD1. This CDR3 is built from 16 residues. Germline-derived CDR1 and CDR2 are SGHRS and YFSETQ. Trimming took 4 bases from V and 7 from J; bases not matched to a gene: 14.

The chain couples TRBV7-2 to TRBJ2-1; D gene uncertain. This CDR3 spans 15 amino acids. Germline CDR1 reads SGHTA; CDR2 reads FQGNSA. Trimming stripped 0 bases from V and 0 bases from J, with 6 bases between. Written as DNA, the CDR3 is TGTGCCAGCAGCTTAGCGAAGAGCTCCTACAATGAGCAGTTCTTC. It translates to CASSLAKSSYNEQFF.

This chain uses TRBV11-2 with TRBJ2-7; TRBD1 agrees at 8 bases. Trimming at V came to 1 base and at J to 6 bases, leaving 5 bases not matched to a gene. Germline CDR1 SGHAT, CDR2 FQNNGV. This CDR3 spans 14 amino acids. This CDR3 reads CASSLGGTGGEQYF. In DNA, the CDR3 is TGTGCCAGCAGCTTAGGTGGGACAGGCGGCGAGCAGTACTTC. The full variable domain, with the rest looked up from reference TRBV11-2 and TRBJ2-7, is EAGVAQSPRYKIIEKRQSVAFWCNPISGHATLYWYQQILGQGPKLLIQFQNNGVVDDSQLPKDRFSAERLKGVDSTLKIQPAKLEDSAVYLCASSLGGTGGEQYFGPGTRLTVT.